Below, 15 T cell receptor beta chains from the same sample are listed, as sequenced in a study of cytomegalovirus exposure and HLA in healthy donors. Both 60 Vbeta primers and 13 Jbeta primers went into the PCR. Clones were read by immunoSEQ multiplex PCR, and TCRdb kept only the in-frame ones, dropping some. The sample contains under 80,000 clones, about two thirds of which appear only once. Sample: PBMCs. Source of these receptors: a woman under 40 in good health and CMV-seronegative.

This clone was detected a few times. This chain connects TRBV2 to TRBJ1-1; 7 nucleotides line up with TRBD1. The CDR3 sequence is 12 residues long. J was trimmed by 3 bases and V by 7 bases; bases with no gene match: 2. Germline-derived CDR1 and CDR2 are SNHLY and FYNNEI. In DNA, the CDR3 is TGTGCCAGCAATACAGGGGACACTGAAGCTTTCTTT. The encoded protein is CASNTGDTEAFF. Full variable domain (rest looked up from reference TRBV2 and TRBJ1-1): EPEVTQTPSHQVTQMGQEVILRCVPISNHLYFYWYRQILGQKVEFLVSFYNNEISEKSEIFDDQFSVERPDGSNFTLKIRSTKLEDSAMYFCASNTGDTEAFFGQGTRLTVV.

V usage is TRBV7-8 and J usage is TRBJ2-1, with 11 bases aligning to TRBD2. V gave up 4 bases and J gave up 6 bases; unmatched junction bases: 8. Germline CDR1 and CDR2: SGHVS and FQNEAQ. The CDR3 is made up of 16 amino acids. The CDR3 DNA is TGTGCCAGCAGCTATTTAGCGGGGGGGGCTAGCAATGAGCAGTTCTTC. Its protein product is CASSYLAGGASNEQFF.

CDR3 coding DNA: TGTGCCACCGGACCGGGACAACAAGAGACCCAGTACTTC. Protein: CATGPGQQETQYF. V gene TRBV19 combines with J gene TRBJ2-5, with D possibly TRBD1 on 6 matching bases. The CDR3 consists of 13 residues. V was clipped by 10 bases and J by 2 bases, with 14 bases between them. Germline V lookup: CDR1 LNHDA, CDR2 SQIVND (reference sequence).

This sequence joins TRBV9 and TRBJ2-7; no clear D. V lost 0 bases and J lost 2, with 12 bases in between. CDR1 is SGDLS and CDR2 is YYNGEE in the germline V gene. There are 15 residues in the CDR3. The chain's CDR3 is CASSVDSYPPYEQYF. The DNA of the CDR3 is TGTGCCAGCAGCGTAGACAGCTACCCTCCCTACGAGCAGTACTTC.

The chain joins TRBV30 to TRBJ2-4; D gene ambiguous. This CDR3 has 13 residues. V lost 3 bases to trimming and J lost 13 bases, with 19 bases between them. The germline V gene encodes CDR1 GTSNPN and CDR2 SVGIG (reference sequence). CDR3 DNA sequence: TGTGCCTGGAGCCCCGGCCTTCAGGCAGTCCAGTACTTC. Protein product: CAWSPGLQAVQYF.

This clone was seen more than once but under ten times. J is TRBJ2-7 and V is TRBV7-9; D gene ambiguous. The CDR3 contains 14 residues. The germline V gene encodes CDR1 SEHNR and CDR2 FQNEAQ (reference sequence). Trimming took off 5 bases at V and 5 bases at J, with 16 bases between the two ends. This CDR3 reads CASSPGSVSHEQYF. The CDR3 nucleotides are TGTGCCAGCAGCCCTGGCAGCGTGAGTCACGAGCAGTACTTC. Variable domain in full (rest from reference TRBV7-9 and TRBJ2-7): DTGVSQNPRHKITKRGQNVTFRCDPISEHNRLYWYRQTLGQGPEFLTYFQNEAQLEKSRLLSDRFSAERPKGSFSTLEIQRTEQGDSAMYLCASSPGSVSHEQYFGPGTRLTVT.

V is TRBV4-3 and J is TRBJ2-3, with 8 bases aligning to TRBD2. Looked up from germline, CDR1 is LGHNA and CDR2 is YSLEER. The length of the CDR3 is 14 residues. The ends lost 0 bases at V and 4 bases at J; junction bases unmatched: 0. CDR3 bases: TGCGCCAGCAGCCAAGAGCGGGAGGCAGATACGCAGTATTTT. Translating gives CASSQEREADTQYF.

The chain joins TRBV7-8 to TRBJ2-5, with D tentatively TRBD1 (6 bases). The germline gives CDR1 SGHVS, CDR2 FQNEAQ. This CDR3 comprises 12 residues. Trimming cost V 5 bases and J 2 bases, with 6 bases left between them. CDR3 residues: CASSDRQETQYF. CDR3 in DNA: TGTGCCAGCAGCGACAGGCAAGAGACCCAGTACTTC. The full variable domain, its missing parts supplied by reference TRBV7-8 and TRBJ2-5, is GAGVSQSPRYKVAKRGQDVALRCDPISGHVSLFWYQQALGQGPEFLTYFQNEAQLDKSGLPSDRFFAERPEGSVSTLKIQRTQQEDSAVYLCASSDRQETQYFGPGTRLLVL.

This chain links TRBV7-6 with TRBJ2-3; D unresolved. Germline V gene data show CDR1 as SGHVS and CDR2 as FNYEAQ. The CDR3 loop spans 14 amino acids. The ends were cut back, 7 bases at V and 2 bases at J, with 13 bases in the middle. CDR3 sequence (DNA): TGTGCCAGCACAGCAGGCTCATACACAGATACGCAGTATTTT. Translated, it gives CASTAGSYTDTQYF.

The chain uses TRBV25-1 and TRBJ2-5; the match to TRBD1 covers 11 bases. Judging by the DNA end, TRBJ2-7 fits better; the J call may be wrong. The CDR3 contains 15 residues. Germline-derived CDR1 and CDR2 are MGHDK and SYGVNS. CDR3 protein: CASSNPGQGAREQYF. CDR3 nucleotide sequence: TGTGCCAGTAGTAACCCCGGACAGGGGGCCCGCGAGCAGTACTTC.

This clone appeared a few times. V is TRBV6-5 and J is TRBJ2-1; possible D gene TRBD1, 6 bases. There are 13 residues in the CDR3. V was shortened by 6 bases and J by 4 bases, with 10 bases between the two germline ends. Germline assignment: CDR1 MNHEY and CDR2 SVGAGI. The CDR3 sequence is CASSPRGYNEQFF. Written as DNA, the CDR3 is TGTGCCAGCAGCCCCAGGGGATACAATGAGCAGTTCTTC.

The chain carries TRBV15 and TRBJ2-1, with D unclear. Germline V CDR1 and CDR2: LNHNV, YYDKDF (reference sequence). V shed 5 bases and J shed 5 bases, with 13 bases lying between them. CDR3 length: 14 residues. The CDR3 nucleotides read TGTGCCACCAGCGTCCGACTGGAAAACAATGAGCAGTTCTTC. Translated, it gives CATSVRLENNEQFF.

The CDR3 DNA reads TGTGCCAGCAGTGAAAGCCCCACAGGGGAGCAGTTCTTC. Translated: CASSESPTGEQFF. J is TRBJ2-1 and V is TRBV2; TRBD1 is a possible D gene (6 bases). The CDR3 has 13 amino acids. V gave up 2 bases and J gave up 10 bases, with 12 bases separating them. CDR1 is SNHLY, CDR2 FYNNEI, per germline.

The V call is TRBV19, the J call TRBJ1-1; D is ambiguous. The CDR3 sequence is 14 residues long. V lost 6 bases, J lost 1 base, and 12 bases lay in between. Germline-derived CDR1 and CDR2 are LNHDA and SQIVND (reference sequence). CDR3 in amino acids: CASSLGGPNTEAFF. The CDR3 nucleotides are TGTGCCAGTAGCCTTGGAGGCCCGAACACTGAAGCTTTCTTT.

The rearrangement joins TRBV4-2 to TRBJ1-1; the match to TRBD1 covers 7 bases. V shed 0 bases and J 4 bases; nucleotides not matched to a gene: 11. This CDR3 has 17 residues. CDR1 is LGHNA and CDR2 is YNFKEQ in the germline V gene. CDR3 region: CASSQEPRGVGGTEAFF. The CDR3 DNA reads as TGTGCCAGCAGCCAAGAACCCAGGGGGGTCGGAGGCACTGAAGCTTTCTTT.